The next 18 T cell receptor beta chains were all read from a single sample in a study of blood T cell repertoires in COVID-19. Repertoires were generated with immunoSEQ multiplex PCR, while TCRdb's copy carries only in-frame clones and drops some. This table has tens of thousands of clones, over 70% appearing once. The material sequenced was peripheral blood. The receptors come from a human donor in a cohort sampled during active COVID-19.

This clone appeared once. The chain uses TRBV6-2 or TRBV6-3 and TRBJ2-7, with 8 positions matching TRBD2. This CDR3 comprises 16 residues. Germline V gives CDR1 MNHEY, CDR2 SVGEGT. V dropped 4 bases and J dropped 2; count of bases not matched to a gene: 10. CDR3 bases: TGTGCCAGCAGTTCCCTCAGACTAGCGCCAACCTACGAGCAGTACTTC. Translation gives CASSSLRLAPTYEQYF.

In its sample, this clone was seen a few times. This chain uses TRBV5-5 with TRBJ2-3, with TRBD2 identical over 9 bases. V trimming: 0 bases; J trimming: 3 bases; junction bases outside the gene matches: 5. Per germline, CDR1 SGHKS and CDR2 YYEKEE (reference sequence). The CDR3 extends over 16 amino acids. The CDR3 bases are TGTGCCAGCAGCTTGGTTGGGACTAGCTCAACAGATACGCAGTATTTT. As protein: CASSLVGTSSTDTQYF.

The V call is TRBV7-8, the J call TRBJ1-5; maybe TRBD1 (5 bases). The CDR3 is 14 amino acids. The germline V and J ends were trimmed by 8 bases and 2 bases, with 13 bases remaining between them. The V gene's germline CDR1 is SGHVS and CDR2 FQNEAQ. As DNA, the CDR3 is TGTGCCAGCGGAGGGACTTCGGGCAATCAGCCCCAGCATTTT. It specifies CASGGTSGNQPQHF. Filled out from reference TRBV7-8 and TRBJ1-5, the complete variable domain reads GAGVSQSPRYKVAKRGQDVALRCDPISGHVSLFWYQQALGQGPEFLTYFQNEAQLDKSGLPSDRFFAERPEGSVSTLKIQRTQQEDSAVYLCASGGTSGNQPQHFGDGTRLSIL.

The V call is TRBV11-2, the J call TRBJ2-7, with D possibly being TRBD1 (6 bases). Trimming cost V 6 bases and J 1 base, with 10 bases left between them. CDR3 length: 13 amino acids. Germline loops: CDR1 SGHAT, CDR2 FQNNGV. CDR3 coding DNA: TGTGCCAGCAGTAAGGACAGATCCTACGAGCAGTACTTC. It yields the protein CASSKDRSYEQYF.

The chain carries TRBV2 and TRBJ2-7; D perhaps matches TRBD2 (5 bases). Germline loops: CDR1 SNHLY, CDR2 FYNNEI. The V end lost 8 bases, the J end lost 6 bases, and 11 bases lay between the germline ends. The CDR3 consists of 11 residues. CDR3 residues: CASRREVEQYF. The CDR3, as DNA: TGTGCCAGCCGCCGGGAAGTCGAGCAGTACTTC. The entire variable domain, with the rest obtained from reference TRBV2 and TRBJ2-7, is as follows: EPEVTQTPSHQVTQMGQEVILRCVPISNHLYFYWYRQILGQKVEFLVSFYNNEISEKSEIFDDQFSVERPDGSNFTLKIRSTKLEDSAMYFCASRREVEQYFGPGTRLTVT.

CDR3 protein: CASTESRNSPLHF. CDR3 sequence (DNA): TGTGCCAGCACCGAATCTAGGAATTCACCCCTCCACTTT. The rearrangement uses TRBV6-5 and TRBJ1-6; D gene uncertain. This CDR3 is 13 amino acids long. The V and J ends lost 7 bases and 7 bases respectively, with 11 bases between them. Germline lookup yields CDR1 MNHEY and CDR2 SVGAGI.

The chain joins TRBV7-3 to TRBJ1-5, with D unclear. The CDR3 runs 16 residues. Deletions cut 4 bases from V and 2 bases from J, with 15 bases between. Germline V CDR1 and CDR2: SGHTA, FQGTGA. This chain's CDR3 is CASSYPGSRGNQPQHF. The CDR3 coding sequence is TGTGCCAGCAGCTATCCAGGATCCCGAGGCAATCAGCCCCAGCATTTT. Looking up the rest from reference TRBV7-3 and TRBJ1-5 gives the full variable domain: GAGVSQTPSNKVTEKGKYVELRCDPISGHTALYWYRQSLGQGPEFLIYFQGTGAADDSGLPNDRFFAVRPEGSVSTLKIQRTERGDSAVYLCASSYPGSRGNQPQHFGDGTRLSIL.

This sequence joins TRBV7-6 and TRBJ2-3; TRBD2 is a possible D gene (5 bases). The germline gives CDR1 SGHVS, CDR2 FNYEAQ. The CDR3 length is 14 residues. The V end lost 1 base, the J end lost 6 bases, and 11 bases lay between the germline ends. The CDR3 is CASSLVRSGDTQYF. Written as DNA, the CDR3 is TGTGCCAGCAGCTTAGTAAGAAGCGGTGATACGCAGTATTTT.

The CDR3 sequence: CASSPVVNTEAFF. CDR3 nucleotides: TGTGCCAGCTCACCTGTTGTAAACACTGAAGCTTTCTTT. The V gene is TRBV18, the J gene TRBJ1-1; D gene ambiguous. V was clipped by 3 bases and J by 2 bases, with 7 bases between them. The CDR3 consists of 13 residues. Germline CDR1 reads KGHSH; CDR2 reads LQKENI.

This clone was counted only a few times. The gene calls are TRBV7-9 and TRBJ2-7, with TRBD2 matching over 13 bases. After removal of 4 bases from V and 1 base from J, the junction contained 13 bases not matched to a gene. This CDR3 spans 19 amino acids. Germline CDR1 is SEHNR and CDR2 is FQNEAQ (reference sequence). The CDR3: CASSSSTSGGFESSYEQYF. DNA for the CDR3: TGTGCCAGCAGCTCTTCGACTAGCGGGGGGTTCGAATCTTCCTACGAGCAGTACTTC.

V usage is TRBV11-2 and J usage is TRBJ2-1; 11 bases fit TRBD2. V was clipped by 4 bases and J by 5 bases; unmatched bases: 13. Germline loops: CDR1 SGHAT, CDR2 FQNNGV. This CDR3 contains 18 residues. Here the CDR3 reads CASSSRGAGLAVHNEQFF. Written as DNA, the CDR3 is TGTGCCAGCAGCTCCCGAGGGGCGGGACTAGCGGTACACAATGAGCAGTTCTTC.

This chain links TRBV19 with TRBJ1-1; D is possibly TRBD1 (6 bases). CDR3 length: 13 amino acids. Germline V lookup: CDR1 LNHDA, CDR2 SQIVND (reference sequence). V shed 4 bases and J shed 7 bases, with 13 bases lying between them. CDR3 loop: CASSTGRGGEAFF. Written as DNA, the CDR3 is TGTGCCAGTAGTACGGGCCGAGGGGGTGAAGCTTTCTTT.

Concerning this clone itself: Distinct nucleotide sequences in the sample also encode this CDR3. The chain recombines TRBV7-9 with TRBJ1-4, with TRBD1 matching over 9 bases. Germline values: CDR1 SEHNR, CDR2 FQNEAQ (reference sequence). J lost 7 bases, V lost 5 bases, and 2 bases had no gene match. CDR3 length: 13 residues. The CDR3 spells CASSLTGGEKLFF. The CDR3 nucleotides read TGTGCCAGCAGCCTGACAGGGGGTGAAAAACTGTTTTTT. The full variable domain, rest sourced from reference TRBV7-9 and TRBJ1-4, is DTGVSQNPRHKITKRGQNVTFRCDPISEHNRLYWYRQTLGQGPEFLTYFQNEAQLEKSRLLSDRFSAERPKGSFSTLEIQRTEQGDSAMYLCASSLTGGEKLFFGSGTQLSVL.

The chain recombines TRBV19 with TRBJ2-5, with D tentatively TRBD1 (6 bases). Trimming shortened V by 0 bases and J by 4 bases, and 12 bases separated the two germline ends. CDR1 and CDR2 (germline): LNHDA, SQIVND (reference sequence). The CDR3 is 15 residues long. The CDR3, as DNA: TGTGCCAGTAGTATAGAGCAGGGGATGAGAGAGACCCAGTACTTC. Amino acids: CASSIEQGMRETQYF.

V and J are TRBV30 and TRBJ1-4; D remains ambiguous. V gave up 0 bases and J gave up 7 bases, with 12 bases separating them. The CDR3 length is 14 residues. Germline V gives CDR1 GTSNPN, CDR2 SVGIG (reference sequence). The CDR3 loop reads CAWSVGLAGEKLFF. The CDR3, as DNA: TGTGCCTGGAGTGTCGGACTCGCCGGTGAAAAACTGTTTTTT.

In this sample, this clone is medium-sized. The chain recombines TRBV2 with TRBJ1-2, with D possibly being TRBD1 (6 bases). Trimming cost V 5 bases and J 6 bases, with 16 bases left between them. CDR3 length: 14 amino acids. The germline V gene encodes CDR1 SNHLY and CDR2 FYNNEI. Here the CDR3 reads CASSRTGYRDGYTF. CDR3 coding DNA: TGTGCCAGCAGTAGAACAGGGTATCGAGATGGCTACACCTTC. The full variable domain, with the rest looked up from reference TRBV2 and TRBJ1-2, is EPEVTQTPSHQVTQMGQEVILRCVPISNHLYFYWYRQILGQKVEFLVSFYNNEISEKSEIFDDQFSVERPDGSNFTLKIRSTKLEDSAMYFCASSRTGYRDGYTFGSGTRLTVV.

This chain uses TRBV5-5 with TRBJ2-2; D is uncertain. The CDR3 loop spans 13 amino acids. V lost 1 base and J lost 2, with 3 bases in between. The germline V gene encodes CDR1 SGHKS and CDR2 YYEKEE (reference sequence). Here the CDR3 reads CASSLLNTGELFF. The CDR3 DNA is TGTGCCAGCAGCTTGCTTAACACCGGGGAGCTGTTTTTT.

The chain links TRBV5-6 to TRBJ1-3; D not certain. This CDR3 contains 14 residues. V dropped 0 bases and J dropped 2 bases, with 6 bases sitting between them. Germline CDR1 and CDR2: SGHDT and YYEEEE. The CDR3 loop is CASSLGATGNTIYF. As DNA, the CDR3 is TGTGCCAGCAGCTTGGGGGCCACTGGAAACACCATATATTTT.